Each of the 16 T cell receptor beta chains below was sequenced from the same sample in a study of long-term antiretroviral therapy in people with HIV. Assay version v3.0 of immunoSEQ was used, and it was run at survey level. TCRdb's copy holds only in-frame clones and misses some; the assay was immunoSEQ multiplex PCR. The sample lists 30,000 to 35,000 clones, approximately 72% occurring once. Sequences were derived from unsorted PBMCs, sampled 3 years after starting antiretroviral therapy. The receptors come from a man in his fifties or sixties with HIV.

The rearrangement uses TRBV30 and TRBJ1-6, with 10 bases that match TRBD1. Losses at the gene ends were 1 base for V and 7 bases for J; bases not matched to a gene: 1. Looked up from germline, CDR1 is GTSNPN and CDR2 is SVGIG (reference sequence). CDR3 length: 14 residues. In DNA form, the CDR3 reads TGTGCCTGGAGTGCGGGACAGGGGAATTCACCCCTCCACTTT. As protein: CAWSAGQGNSPLHF.

V usage is TRBV25-1 and J usage is TRBJ2-2; possible D gene TRBD2, 5 bases. CDR1 and CDR2 from the germline V gene are MGHDK and SYGVNS. V lost 5 bases and J 10 bases, leaving 14 bases between the germline ends. The CDR3 contains 13 residues. In nucleotides, the CDR3 is TGTGCCAGCAGTAGGGCTGGCCGGGAGGAGCTGTTTTTT. Encoded protein: CASSRAGREELFF.

This clone was seen just once. The chain recombines TRBV18 with TRBJ2-3; D not resolved. Trimming stripped 0 bases from V and 0 bases from J, with 4 bases between. Germline V gives CDR1 KGHSH, CDR2 LQKENI. The CDR3 spans 14 residues. Here the CDR3 DNA reads TGTGCCAGCTCACCACCAATTAGCACAGATACGCAGTATTTT. Translation: CASSPPISTDTQYF.

The chain uses TRBV30 and TRBJ2-3; D gene ambiguous. The CDR3 totals 13 residues. CDR1 and CDR2 from the germline V gene are GTSNPN and SVGIG (reference sequence). V was trimmed by 3 bases and J by 0 bases, leaving 7 bases between them. CDR3 sequence (DNA): TGTGCCTGGAGGAGATCTAGCACAGATACGCAGTATTTT. Protein: CAWRRSSTDTQYF.

The V call is TRBV4-3, the J call TRBJ2-5; D is ambiguous. The CDR3 has 16 amino acids. V was trimmed by 0 bases and J by 1 base, leaving 12 bases between them. Germline CDR1 LGHNA, CDR2 YSLEER. The CDR3 sequence is CASSQDLYGSQETQYF. For the CDR3, the DNA is TGCGCCAGCAGCCAAGATTTATATGGAAGCCAAGAGACCCAGTACTTC.

CDR3 in amino acids: CASSVTGVNYEQYF. Written as DNA, the CDR3 is TGTGCCAGCAGCGTCACAGGGGTTAACTACGAGCAGTACTTC. This chain links TRBV7-9 with TRBJ2-7; TRBD1 aligns across 7 bases. V lost 5 bases to trimming and J lost 3 bases; unmatched junction nucleotides: 7. CDR3 length: 14 residues. Germline-derived CDR1 and CDR2 are SEHNR and FQNEAQ (reference sequence).

There are a few counts of this clone. This chain connects TRBV9 to TRBJ1-3; tentatively, D is TRBD1 (6 bases). This CDR3 is built from 15 residues. The ends were cut back, 4 bases at V and 0 bases at J, with 11 bases in the middle. Germline CDR1 SGDLS, CDR2 YYNGEE. The CDR3 sequence: CASSPDSFSGNTIYF. CDR3 coding DNA: TGTGCCAGCAGCCCGGACAGCTTCTCTGGAAACACCATATATTTT.

The chain has TRBV23-1 and TRBJ2-7, with 12 bases identical to TRBD2. TRBV23-1 is given ORF status, its function remaining uncertain. CDR3 length: 19 residues. V shed 3 bases and J 0 bases; nucleotides not matched to a gene: 12. Here the CDR3 reads CASSHSTSGGPGISYEQYF. Here the CDR3 DNA reads TGCGCCAGCAGTCACTCTACTAGCGGGGGGCCCGGTATCTCCTACGAGCAGTACTTC.

The V and J genes are TRBV4-1 and TRBJ2-5, with D unclear. The CDR3 totals 15 residues. Germline values: CDR1 MGHRA, CDR2 YSYEKL. V was pared by 5 bases and J by 2 bases, with 15 bases between. The CDR3 DNA sequence: TGCGCCAGCAGCTTCCCTTCGGCCATACAAGAGACCCAGTACTTC. This sequence encodes CASSFPSAIQETQYF.

The V and J genes are TRBV5-1 and TRBJ2-7, with TRBD1 matching over 9 bases. Germline trimming cut 2 bases from V and 3 bases from J; bases unmatched to any gene: 3. CDR3 size: 14 residues. CDR1 SGHRS and CDR2 YFSETQ come from the germline V gene. In nucleotides, the CDR3 is TGCGCCAGCAGCTTCCGGGACAGGGTCTACGAGCAGTACTTC. It translates to CASSFRDRVYEQYF.

The chain couples TRBV27 to TRBJ2-5; D unclear. This CDR3 is 13 amino acids long. The V end lost 0 bases, the J end lost 7 bases, and 9 bases lay between the germline ends. In germline, CDR1 is MNHEY, CDR2 SMNVEV (reference sequence). CDR3: CASSLSGPGTQYF. CDR3 coding DNA: TGTGCCAGCAGTTTATCCGGGCCGGGGACCCAGTACTTC.

The DNA for the CDR3 is TGTGCCAGCAGCCAGGGGACTGGCGATCAAGAGACCCAGTACTTC. Translating it yields CASSQGTGDQETQYF. The gene calls are TRBV11-2 and TRBJ2-5, with D perhaps being TRBD1 or TRBD2 (6 bases each). This CDR3 region has 15 residues. Germline V gene sequence: CDR1 SGHAT, CDR2 FQNNGV. V lost 5 bases to trimming and J lost 2 bases, with 15 bases between them.

This chain links TRBV4-3 with TRBJ2-6; D possibly uses TRBD1 or TRBD2 (5 bases each). Trimming left V 3 bases short and J 4 bases short, with 7 bases between. CDR1 LGHNA and CDR2 YSLEER come from the germline V gene. The CDR3 runs 14 residues. CDR3 residues: CASSHEGGANVLTF. The CDR3 nucleotides read TGCGCCAGCAGCCATGAGGGGGGGGCCAACGTCCTGACTTTC.

The chain recombines TRBV30 with TRBJ2-3; D is possibly TRBD1 or TRBD2 (5 bases each). The CDR3 is 14 amino acids. The germline V gene encodes CDR1 GTSNPN and CDR2 SVGIG (reference sequence). Trimming took 2 bases from V and 0 from J, leaving 9 bases between them. CDR3 amino acids: CAWSRGASTDTQYF. Here the CDR3 DNA reads TGTGCCTGGAGTAGGGGAGCTAGCACAGATACGCAGTATTTT.

This clone appeared a few times. The CDR3 is CASGQQGGGYYEQYF. The CDR3 DNA sequence: TGTGCCAGCGGACAACAGGGAGGGGGGTACTACGAGCAGTACTTC. The genes are TRBV6-1 and TRBJ2-7; the D gene is possibly TRBD2 (7 bases). V lost 8 bases and J lost 3, with 20 bases in between. Germline CDR1 and CDR2: MNHNS and SASEGT. The CDR3 sequence is 15 residues long.

The chain uses TRBV10-3 and TRBJ2-1; perhaps TRBD1 as D (8 bases). The CDR3 contains 16 residues. Looked up from germline, CDR1 is ENHRY and CDR2 is SYGVKD. V lost 3 bases to trimming and J lost 5 bases, with 17 bases between them. The CDR3 nucleotides are TGTGCCATCAGTGAACTGGACAGGGAGGGTAACAATGAGCAGTTCTTC. Its translation: CAISELDREGNNEQFF.